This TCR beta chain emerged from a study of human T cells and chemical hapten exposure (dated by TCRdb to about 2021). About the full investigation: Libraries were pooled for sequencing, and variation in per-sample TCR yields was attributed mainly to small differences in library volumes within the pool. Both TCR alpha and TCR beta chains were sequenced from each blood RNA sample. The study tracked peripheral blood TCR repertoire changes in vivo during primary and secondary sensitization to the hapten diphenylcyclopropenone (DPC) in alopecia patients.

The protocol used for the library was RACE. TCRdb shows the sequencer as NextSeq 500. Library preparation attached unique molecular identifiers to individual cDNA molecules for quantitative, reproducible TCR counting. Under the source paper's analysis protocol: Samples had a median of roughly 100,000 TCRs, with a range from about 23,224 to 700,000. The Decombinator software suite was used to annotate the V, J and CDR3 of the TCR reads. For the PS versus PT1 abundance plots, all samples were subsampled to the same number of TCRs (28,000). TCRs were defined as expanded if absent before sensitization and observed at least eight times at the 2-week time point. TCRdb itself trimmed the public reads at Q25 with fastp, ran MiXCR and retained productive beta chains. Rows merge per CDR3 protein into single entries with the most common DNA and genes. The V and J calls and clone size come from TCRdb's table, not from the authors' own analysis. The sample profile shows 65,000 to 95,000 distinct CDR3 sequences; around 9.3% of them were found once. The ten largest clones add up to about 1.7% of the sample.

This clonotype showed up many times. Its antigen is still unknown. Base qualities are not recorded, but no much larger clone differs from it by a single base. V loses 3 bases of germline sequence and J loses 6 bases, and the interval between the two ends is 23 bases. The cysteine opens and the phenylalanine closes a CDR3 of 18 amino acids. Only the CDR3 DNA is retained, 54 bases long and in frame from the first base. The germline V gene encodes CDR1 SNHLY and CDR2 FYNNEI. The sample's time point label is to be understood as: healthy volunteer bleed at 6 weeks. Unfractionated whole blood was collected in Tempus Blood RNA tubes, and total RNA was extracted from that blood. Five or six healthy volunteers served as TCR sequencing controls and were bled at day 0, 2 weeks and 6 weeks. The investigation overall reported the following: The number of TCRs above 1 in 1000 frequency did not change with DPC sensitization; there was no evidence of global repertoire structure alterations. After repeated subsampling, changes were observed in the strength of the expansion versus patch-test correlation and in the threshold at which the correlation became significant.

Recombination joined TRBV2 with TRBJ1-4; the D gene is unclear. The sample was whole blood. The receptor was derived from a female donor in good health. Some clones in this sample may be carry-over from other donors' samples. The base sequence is TGTGCCAGCAGTGACGATTTCTACTGGACCGTAAGGGATGAAAAACTGTTTTTT. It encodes CASSDDFYWTVRDEKLFF.